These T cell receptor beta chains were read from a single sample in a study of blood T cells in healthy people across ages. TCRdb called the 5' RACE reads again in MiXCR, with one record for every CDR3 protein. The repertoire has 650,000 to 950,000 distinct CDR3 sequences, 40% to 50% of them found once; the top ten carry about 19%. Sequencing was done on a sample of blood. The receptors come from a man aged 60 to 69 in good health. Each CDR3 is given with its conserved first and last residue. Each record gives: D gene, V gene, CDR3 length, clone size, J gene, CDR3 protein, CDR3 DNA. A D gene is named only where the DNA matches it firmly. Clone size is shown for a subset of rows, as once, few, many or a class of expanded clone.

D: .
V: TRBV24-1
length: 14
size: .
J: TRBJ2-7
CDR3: CATGKKPTSYEQYF
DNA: TGTGCCACCGGAAAGAAGCCTACCTCCTACGAGCAGTACTTC

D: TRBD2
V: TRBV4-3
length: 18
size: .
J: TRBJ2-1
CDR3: CASSQDPPSGGLGETQFF
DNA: TGCGCCAGCAGCCAAGATCCTCCCAGCGGGGGGCTTGGTGAGACCCAGTTCTTC

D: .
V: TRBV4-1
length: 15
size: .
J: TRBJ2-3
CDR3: CASSHAALTTDTQYF
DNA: TGCGCCAGCAGCCATGCAGCCCTGACCACAGATACGCAGTATTTT

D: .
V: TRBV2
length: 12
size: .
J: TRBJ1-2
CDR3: CAGKRDHYGYTF
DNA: TGTGCCGGCAAACGTGATCACTATGGCTACACCTTC

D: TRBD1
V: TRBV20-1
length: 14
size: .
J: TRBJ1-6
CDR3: CSARPEGAGSPLHF
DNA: TGCAGTGCCCGACCCGAGGGGGCTGGTTCACCCCTCCACTTT

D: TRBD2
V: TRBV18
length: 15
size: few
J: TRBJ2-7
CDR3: CASSLSGGFTYEQYF
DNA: TGTGCCAGCTCACTAAGCGGGGGCTTTACCTACGAGCAGTACTTC

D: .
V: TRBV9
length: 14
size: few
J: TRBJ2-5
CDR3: CASSVGRLGETQYF
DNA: TGTGCCAGCAGCGTAGGTCGGCTCGGAGAGACCCAGTACTTC

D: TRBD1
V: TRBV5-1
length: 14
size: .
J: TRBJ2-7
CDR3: CANSLWTGSYEQCF
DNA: TGCGCCAACAGCCTTTGGACAGGCTCCTACGAGCAGTGCTTC

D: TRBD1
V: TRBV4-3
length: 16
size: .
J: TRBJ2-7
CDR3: CASSQAPPDRGNEQYF
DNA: TGCGCCAGCAGCCAAGCCCCCCCCGACAGGGGCAATGAGCAGTACTTC

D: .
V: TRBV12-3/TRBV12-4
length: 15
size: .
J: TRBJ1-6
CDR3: CASSYGLSYNSPLHF
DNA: TGTGCCAGCAGTTACGGACTGTCCTATAATTCACCCCTCCACTTT

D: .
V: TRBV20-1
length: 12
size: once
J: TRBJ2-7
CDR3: CSALTGWNEKYF
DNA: TGCAGTGCCCTTACAGGGTGGAACGAGAAGTACTTC

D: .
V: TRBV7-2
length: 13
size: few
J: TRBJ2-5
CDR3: CASSMGARETQYF
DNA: TGTGCCAGCAGCATGGGGGCCCGGGAGACCCAGTACTTC

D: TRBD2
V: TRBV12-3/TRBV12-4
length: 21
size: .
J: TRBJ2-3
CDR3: CASNFRRVPGLAGGVADTQYF
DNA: TGTGCCAGCAACTTCCGGAGGGTCCCGGGACTAGCGGGGGGGGTTGCAGATACGCAGTATTTT

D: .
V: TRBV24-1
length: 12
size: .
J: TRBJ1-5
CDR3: CVTSDFDQPQHF
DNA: TGTGTCACCAGTGATTTCGATCAGCCCCAGCATTTT

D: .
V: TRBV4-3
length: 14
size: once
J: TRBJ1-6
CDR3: CASSQVARGVPLHF
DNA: TGCGCCAGCAGCCAAGTAGCCAGGGGTGTACCCCTCCACTTT

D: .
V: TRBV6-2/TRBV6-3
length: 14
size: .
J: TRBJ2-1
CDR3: CASSEHKTYNEQFF
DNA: TGTGCCAGCAGCGAACACAAAACCTACAATGAGCAGTTCTTC

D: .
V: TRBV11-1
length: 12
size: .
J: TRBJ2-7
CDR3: CASSAGIYEQYF
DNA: TGTGCCAGCAGCGCCGGTATCTACGAGCAGTACTTC

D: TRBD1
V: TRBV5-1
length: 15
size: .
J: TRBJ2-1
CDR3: CASSFQGQGFDEQFF
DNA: TGCGCCAGCAGCTTTCAGGGACAGGGTTTCGATGAGCAGTTCTTC

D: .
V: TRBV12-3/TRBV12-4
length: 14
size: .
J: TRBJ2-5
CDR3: CASSFVRVQETQYF
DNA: TGTGCCAGCAGTTTTGTTCGGGTCCAAGAGACCCAGTACTTC

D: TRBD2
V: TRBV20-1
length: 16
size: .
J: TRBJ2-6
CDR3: CSASMRGITGANVLTF
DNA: TGCAGTGCTAGTATGCGGGGGATAACTGGGGCCAACGTCCTGACTTTC

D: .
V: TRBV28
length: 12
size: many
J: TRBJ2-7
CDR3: CASTDSSYEQYF
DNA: TGTGCCAGCACTGACAGCTCCTACGAGCAGTACTTC

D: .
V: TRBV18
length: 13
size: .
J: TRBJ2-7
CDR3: CASSPTGQIEQYF
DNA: TGTGCCAGCTCACCAACCGGACAGATCGAGCAGTACTTC

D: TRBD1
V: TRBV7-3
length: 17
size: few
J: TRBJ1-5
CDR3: CASSLTTGEMGNQPQHF
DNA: TGTGCCAGCAGCTTAACGACAGGGGAGATGGGCAATCAGCCCCAGCATTTT

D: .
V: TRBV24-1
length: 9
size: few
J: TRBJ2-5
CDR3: CATSETQYF
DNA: TGTGCCACCTCGGAGACCCAGTACTTC

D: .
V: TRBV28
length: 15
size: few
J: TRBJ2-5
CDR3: CASRTGSGAQETQYF
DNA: TGTGCCAGCAGAACAGGGAGCGGAGCCCAAGAGACCCAGTACTTC

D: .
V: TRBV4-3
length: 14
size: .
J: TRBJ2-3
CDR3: CASSQEIRPDTQYF
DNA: TGCGCCAGCAGCCAAGAAATCAGGCCAGATACGCAGTATTTT

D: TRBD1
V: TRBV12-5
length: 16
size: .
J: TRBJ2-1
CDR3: CASGLDGTGVGNEQFF
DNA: TGTGCTAGTGGTTTGGACGGGACAGGGGTGGGAAATGAGCAGTTCTTC

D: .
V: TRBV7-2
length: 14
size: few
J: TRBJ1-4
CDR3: CASSSQPTNEKLFF
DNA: TGTGCCAGCAGCTCCCAACCAACTAATGAAAAACTGTTTTTT

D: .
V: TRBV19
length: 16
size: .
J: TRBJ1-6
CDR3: CASSLPLSGVRSPLHF
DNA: TGTGCCAGTAGTCTACCTTTATCGGGGGTGCGGTCACCCCTCCACTTT

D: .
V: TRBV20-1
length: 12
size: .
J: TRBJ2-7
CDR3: CSAARTAYEQYF
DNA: TGCAGTGCTGCCAGGACAGCATACGAGCAGTACTTC

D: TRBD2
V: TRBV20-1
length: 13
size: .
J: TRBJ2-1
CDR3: CSARGLAANEQFF
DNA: TGCAGTGCTAGAGGACTAGCGGCAAATGAGCAGTTCTTC